The 22 T cell receptor beta chains listed next were all sequenced from one sample in a study of blood T cell repertoires in COVID-19. This table comes from immunoSEQ multiplex PCR, and its TCRdb copy is limited to in-frame clones, with some not included. This sample has roughly 49,000 clones, with roughly 86% found just once. Material: peripheral blood. The receptors here all came from a man older than 75 with active COVID-19.

The rearrangement links TRBV11-2 to TRBJ1-2; D perhaps matches TRBD1 (6 bases). The germline CDR1 and CDR2 sequences are SGHAT and FQNNGV. CDR3 length: 15 residues. V was clipped by 5 bases and J by 0 bases, with 13 bases between them. CDR3 nucleotides: TGTGCCAGCAGCCCCAGGGGATTCGCTAACTATGGCTACACCTTC. Protein product: CASSPRGFANYGYTF.

By proportion, this clone is medium-sized. This chain connects TRBV7-2 to TRBJ2-4, with a tentative D call TRBD1 (6 bases). The ends were cut back, 1 base at V and 0 bases at J, with 10 bases in the middle. CDR1 and CDR2 from the germline V gene are SGHTA and FQGNSA. The CDR3 covers 16 residues. The CDR3 sequence: CASSLGQGLAKNIQYF. The CDR3, as DNA: TGTGCCAGCAGCTTAGGGCAGGGGTTAGCCAAAAACATTCAGTACTTC. The full variable domain, its missing parts supplied by reference TRBV7-2 and TRBJ2-4, is GAGVSQSPSNKVTEKGKDVELRCDPISGHTALYWYRQSLGQGLEFLIYFQGNSAPDKSGLPSDRFSAERTGGSVSTLTIQRTQQEDSAVYLCASSLGQGLAKNIQYFGAGTRLSVL.

This sequence joins TRBV3-1 (or the pseudogene TRBV3-2) and TRBJ2-1; 8 positions match TRBD2. The ends lost 5 bases at V and 7 bases at J; junction bases unmatched: 10. The CDR3 is 15 residues long. Germline loops: CDR1 LGHDT, CDR2 YNNKEL (reference sequence). The CDR3 DNA is TGTGCCAGCAGCTCGCCGGGACTAGGTGTAAATGAGCAGTTCTTC. Translating it yields CASSSPGLGVNEQFF.

The gene calls are TRBV19 and TRBJ2-1; the match to TRBD2 covers 14 bases. CDR1 is LNHDA, CDR2 SQIVND, per germline (reference sequence). The junction had 5 bases not matched to a gene; V was cut back by 1 base and J by 9 bases. The CDR3 contains 16 residues. CDR3: CASSIGRTSGRIEQFF. The CDR3 nucleotides read TGTGCCAGTAGTATAGGTCGGACTAGCGGGAGGATTGAGCAGTTCTTC.

The V and J genes are TRBV10-3 and TRBJ2-3; 8 nucleotides match TRBD1. The V and J ends lost 10 bases and 0 bases, in that order; junction bases with no gene match: 6. Germline values: CDR1 ENHRY, CDR2 SYGVKD. The CDR3 is 14 residues long. The CDR3 loop reads CANRGQGSTDTQYF. The DNA for the CDR3 is TGTGCCAACCGAGGACAGGGAAGCACAGATACGCAGTATTTT.

This clone has just a few counts. The rearrangement joins TRBV28 to TRBJ1-2; TRBD1 matches 10 bases. The V segment lost 11 bases and the J segment 2 bases; nucleotides outside the gene matches: 14. Germline V gives CDR1 MDHEN, CDR2 SYDVKM. This CDR3 is 16 amino acids long. CDR3 DNA: TGTGCCGTAAACCGGGACAGGGGAGGAGGGAACTATGGCTACACCTTC. This encodes CAVNRDRGGGNYGYTF.

The CDR3 region is CASSQPLISGSLGANVLTF. CDR3 DNA: TGTGCCAGCAGCCAACCTCTAATCAGCGGGAGTTTAGGGGCCAACGTCCTGACTTTC. The chain uses TRBV3-1 (or the pseudogene TRBV3-2) and TRBJ2-6; 8 positions agree with TRBD2. V shed 2 bases and J 4 bases; nucleotides not matched to a gene: 13. The CDR3 has 19 amino acids. The germline CDR1 and CDR2 sequences are LGHDT and YNNKEL (reference sequence).

The chain couples TRBV7-2 to TRBJ2-2; 9 bases align to TRBD2. Germline V gene sequence: CDR1 SGHTA, CDR2 FQGNSA. There are 15 residues in the CDR3. V shed 6 bases, J shed 6 bases, and the junction held 8 bases outside the gene matches. Here the CDR3 DNA reads TGTGCCAGCAGTTCCGGGACTAGCCTCTCCGGGGAGCTGTTTTTT. Amino acids: CASSSGTSLSGELFF.

This chain connects TRBV28 to TRBJ2-2; 9 bases fit TRBD1. J was trimmed by 4 bases and V by 5 bases; bases with no gene match: 11. Germline lookup yields CDR1 MDHEN and CDR2 SYDVKM. The CDR3 totals 17 residues. The CDR3 region is CASSPRQGQGRTGELFF. Here the CDR3 DNA reads TGTGCCAGCAGTCCACGACAGGGACAGGGTCGCACCGGGGAGCTGTTTTTT. The variable domain in full, with the rest retrieved from reference TRBV28 and TRBJ2-2, is DVKVTQSSRYLVKRTGEKVFLECVQDMDHENMFWYRQDPGLGLRLIYFSYDVKMKEKGDIPEGYSVSREKKERFSLILESASTNQTSMYLCASSPRQGQGRTGELFFGEGSRLTVL.

The chain employs TRBV11-2 and TRBJ2-3; no reliable D call. The CDR3 runs 13 residues. V dropped 2 bases and J dropped 9 bases, with 12 bases sitting between them. Germline CDR1 SGHAT, CDR2 FQNNGV. CDR3 in amino acids: CASSLSELVTQYF. The CDR3 bases are TGTGCCAGCAGCTTATCGGAGCTAGTCACGCAGTATTTT.

The rearrangement links TRBV10-2 to TRBJ2-1; 15 positions agree with TRBD2. The CDR3 contains 21 residues. Germline V gene data show CDR1 as WSHSY and CDR2 as SAAADI. V dropped 8 bases and J dropped 4; count of bases not matched to a gene: 21. The CDR3 sequence is CASPINERTSGRVGPYNEQFF. The CDR3 DNA reads TGCGCCAGCCCTATAAACGAGAGGACTAGCGGGAGGGTTGGGCCTTACAATGAGCAGTTCTTC.

This chain's CDR3 is CASSVEASRRNEQFF. In nucleotides, the CDR3 is TGTGCCAGCAGCGTAGAGGCTAGCCGCCGTAATGAGCAGTTCTTC. The chain has TRBV9 and TRBJ2-1, with a tentative D call TRBD2 (5 bases). CDR1 and CDR2 from the germline V gene are SGDLS and YYNGEE. V was pared by 0 bases and J by 7 bases, with 14 bases between. This CDR3 spans 15 amino acids.

The chain has TRBV5-4 and TRBJ2-1; 10 nucleotides align to TRBD2. Germline CDR1 reads SGHNT; CDR2 reads YYREEE (reference sequence). The CDR3 contains 16 residues. Losses at the gene ends were 4 bases for V and 2 bases for J; bases not matched to a gene: 6. The CDR3 loop reads CASSRKAGGTYNEQFF. The CDR3 DNA reads as TGTGCCAGCAGCCGTAAAGCGGGAGGGACCTACAATGAGCAGTTCTTC.

The CDR3 sequence is CASSKDRIQETQYF. The CDR3, as DNA: TGTGCCAGCAGCAAGGACAGGATACAAGAGACCCAGTACTTC. V is TRBV6-1 and J is TRBJ2-5; 7 bases fit TRBD1. Germline V lookup: CDR1 MNHNS, CDR2 SASEGT. The CDR3 extends over 14 amino acids. Trimming cost V 6 bases and J 2 bases; bases outside gene matches: 6.

Regarding this clone: The junction differs from germline at one of its ends, possibly a read error. The chain couples TRBV6-2 or TRBV6-3 to TRBJ1-6; 11 nucleotides match TRBD1. Germline CDR1 MNHEY, CDR2 SVGEGT. This CDR3 has 15 residues. The CDR3 here is CASSGQGADNSLLHF. CDR3 sequence (DNA): TGTGCCAGCAGTGGACAGGGGGCCGATAATTCACTCCTCCACTTT.

The CDR3 protein is CASSPRTGGYTGELFF. The CDR3, as DNA: TGTGCCAGCAGCCCGCGGACAGGGGGTTACACCGGGGAGCTGTTTTTT. The rearrangement links TRBV11-3 to TRBJ2-2, with 10 bases that match TRBD1. The CDR3 length is 16 residues. Germline CDR1 reads SGHNT; CDR2 reads YENEEA. The V and J ends lost 5 bases and 3 bases, in that order; junction bases with no gene match: 6.

The chain uses TRBV3-1 (or the pseudogene TRBV3-2) and TRBJ2-7; 12 nucleotides match TRBD1. Per the germline V gene, CDR1 is LGHDT and CDR2 is YNNKEL (reference sequence). J gave up 7 bases and V 4 bases, and 5 bases lay outside the gene matches. The CDR3 loop spans 14 amino acids. The CDR3 spells CASSRDRGQGEQYF. The CDR3 nucleotides read TGTGCCAGCAGCCGGGACAGGGGGCAGGGTGAGCAGTACTTC.

This clone turned up a few times. The chain recombines TRBV6-5 with TRBJ2-7, with D possibly being TRBD2 (6 bases). V was trimmed by 6 bases and J by 0 bases, leaving 12 bases between them. This CDR3 is 14 amino acids long. CDR1 and CDR2 from the germline V gene are MNHEY and SVGAGI. The DNA of the CDR3 is TGTGCCAGCAGGCGGGACGGGAGCTCCTACGAGCAGTACTTC. This gives the protein CASRRDGSSYEQYF.

This chain links TRBV28 with TRBJ1-2; D call uncertain. CDR3 length: 13 residues. Germline CDR1 reads MDHEN; CDR2 reads SYDVKM. V dropped 6 bases and J dropped 3 bases, with 11 bases sitting between them. The CDR3 spells CASRYNLDYGYTF. The CDR3, as DNA: TGTGCCAGCAGATACAACCTTGACTATGGCTACACCTTC.

This clone showed up just a few times. V usage is TRBV27 and J usage is TRBJ2-5; D unresolved. CDR1 and CDR2 (germline): MNHEY, SMNVEV (reference sequence). With 0 bases removed from V and 4 bases from J, the gap between germline ends came to 15 bases. CDR3 length: 16 residues. CDR3 loop: CASSLSSPRGPETQYF. Written as DNA, the CDR3 is TGTGCCAGCAGTTTATCCTCCCCACGTGGCCCAGAGACCCAGTACTTC.

This clone has just a few counts. V is TRBV19 and J is TRBJ1-1, with D perhaps matching TRBD1 (5 bases). The length of the CDR3 is 13 residues. Germline V lookup: CDR1 LNHDA, CDR2 SQIVND (reference sequence). With 3 bases removed from V and 5 bases from J, the gap between germline ends came to 10 bases. The CDR3 sequence is CASSIGGGTEAFF. The CDR3 bases are TGTGCCAGTAGTATTGGGGGGGGTACTGAAGCTTTCTTT.

J is TRBJ1-5 and V is TRBV19, with TRBD1 as a possible D gene (6 bases). The CDR3 covers 20 residues. CDR1 and CDR2 from the germline V gene are LNHDA and SQIVND (reference sequence). V lost 5 bases and J 0 bases, leaving 26 bases between the germline ends. This CDR3 reads CASSRRKTGPVSRSNQPQHF. The CDR3 region has the DNA TGTGCCAGTAGTCGACGAAAGACAGGTCCCGTGAGTCGTAGCAATCAGCCCCAGCATTTT. Using reference TRBV19 and TRBJ1-5 for the parts outside the CDR3, the full variable domain is DGGITQSPKYLFRKEGQNVTLSCEQNLNHDAMYWYRQDPGQGLRLIYYSQIVNDFQKGDIAEGYSVSREKKESFPLTVTSAQKNPTAFYLCASSRRKTGPVSRSNQPQHFGDGTRLSIL.